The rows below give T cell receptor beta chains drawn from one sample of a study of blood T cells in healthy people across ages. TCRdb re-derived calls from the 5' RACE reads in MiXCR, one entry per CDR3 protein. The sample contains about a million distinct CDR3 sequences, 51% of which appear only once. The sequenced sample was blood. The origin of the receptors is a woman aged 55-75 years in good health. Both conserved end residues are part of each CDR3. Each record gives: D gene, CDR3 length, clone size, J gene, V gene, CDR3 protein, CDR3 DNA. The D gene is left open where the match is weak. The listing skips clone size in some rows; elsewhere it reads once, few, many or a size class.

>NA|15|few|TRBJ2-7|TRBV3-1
CASSQDLARLGEQYF
TGTGCCAGCAGCCAAGACTTGGCACGTTTAGGCGAGCAGTACTTC
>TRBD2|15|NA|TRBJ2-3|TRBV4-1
CASSWTSGRRDTQYF
TGCGCCAGCTCCTGGACTAGCGGGAGGCGGGATACGCAGTATTTT
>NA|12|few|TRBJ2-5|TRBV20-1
CSARSRRETQYF
TGCAGTGCTAGATCGCGTCGGGAGACCCAGTACTTC
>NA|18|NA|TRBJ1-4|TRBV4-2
CASSQDSMGVTTNEKLFF
TGTGCCAGCAGCCAAGATTCTATGGGGGTCACAACTAATGAAAAACTGTTTTTT
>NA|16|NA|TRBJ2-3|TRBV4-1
CASSQAPIWGTDTQYF
TGCGCCAGCAGCCAAGCCCCCATTTGGGGCACAGATACGCAGTATTTT
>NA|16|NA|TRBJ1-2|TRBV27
CASSFRGLIPGYGYTF
TGTGCCAGCAGTTTTAGGGGTTTGATTCCGGGTTATGGCTACACCTTC
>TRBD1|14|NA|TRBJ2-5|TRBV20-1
CSALTGVDQETQYF
TGCAGTGCGCTGACAGGGGTCGATCAAGAGACCCAGTACTTC
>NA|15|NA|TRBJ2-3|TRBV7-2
CASSLTPRGLDTQYF
TGTGCCAGCAGCTTAACGCCCAGGGGCCTCGATACGCAGTATTTT
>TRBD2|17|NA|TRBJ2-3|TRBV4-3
CASSQVPTGTTTDTQYF
TGCGCCAGCAGCCAAGTTCCAACGGGGACTACTACAGATACGCAGTATTTT
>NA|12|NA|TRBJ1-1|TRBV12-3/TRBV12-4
CASGDGELEAFF
TGTGCCAGCGGGGACGGAGAGCTTGAAGCTTTCTTT
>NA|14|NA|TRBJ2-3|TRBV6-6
CASSYGENADTQYF
TGTGCCAGCAGTTACGGGGAGAACGCAGATACGCAGTATTTT
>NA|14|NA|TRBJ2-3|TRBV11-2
CASAGSGFTDTQYF
TGTGCCAGCGCGGGTTCCGGGTTCACAGATACGCAGTATTTT
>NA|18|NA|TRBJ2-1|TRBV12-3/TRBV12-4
CASSRKPHRDTLTNEQFF
TGTGCCAGCAGTCGCAAGCCGCACCGGGACACCTTAACTAATGAGCAGTTCTTC
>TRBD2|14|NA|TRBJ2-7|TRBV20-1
CSAQAGLAGVEQYF
TGCAGTGCACAGGCGGGACTAGCGGGAGTCGAGCAGTACTTC
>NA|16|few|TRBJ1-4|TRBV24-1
CATSDFVRGFGEKLFF
TGTGCCACCAGTGATTTTGTCAGGGGATTCGGTGAAAAACTGTTTTTT
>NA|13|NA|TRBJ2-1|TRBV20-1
CSTRTRTYNEQFF
TGCAGTACAAGGACACGAACCTACAATGAGCAGTTCTTC
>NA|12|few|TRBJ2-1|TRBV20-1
CSALSLKNEQFF
TGCAGTGCTCTATCCTTGAAGAATGAGCAGTTCTTC
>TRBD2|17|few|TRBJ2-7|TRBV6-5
CASSYRPSGSVTYEQYF
TGTGCCAGCAGTTACCGACCTAGCGGGAGTGTTACTTACGAGCAGTACTTC
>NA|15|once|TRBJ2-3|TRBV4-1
CASSQSHRVTDTQYF
TGCGCCAGCAGCCAAAGCCACAGGGTTACAGATACGCAGTATTTT
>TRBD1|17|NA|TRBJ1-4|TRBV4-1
CASSQDTDRGANEKLFF
TGCGCCAGCAGCCAAGATACGGACAGGGGGGCAAATGAAAAACTGTTTTTT
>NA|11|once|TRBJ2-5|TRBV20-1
CSTRVTGTQYF
TGCAGTACTAGAGTAACCGGGACCCAGTACTTC
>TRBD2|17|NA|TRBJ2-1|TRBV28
CASRMKLAGVIYNEQFF
TGTGCCAGCAGGATGAAGCTAGCGGGAGTTATCTACAATGAGCAGTTCTTC
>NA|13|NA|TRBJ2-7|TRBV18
CASSPPSRREQYF
TGTGCCAGCTCACCACCATCCAGGAGGGAGCAGTACTTC
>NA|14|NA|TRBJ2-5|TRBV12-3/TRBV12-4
CASSFGPVQETQYF
TGTGCCAGCAGTTTCGGACCGGTACAAGAGACCCAGTACTTC
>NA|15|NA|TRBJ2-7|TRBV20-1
CSARRGASGTYEQYF
TGCAGTGCTAGAAGGGGGGCTAGCGGCACCTACGAGCAGTACTTC
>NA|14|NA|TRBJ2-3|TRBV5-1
CASSPGQWKDTQYF
TGCGCCAGCAGCCCCGGACAGTGGAAGGATACGCAGTATTTT
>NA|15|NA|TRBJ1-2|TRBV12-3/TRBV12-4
CASSWLYGAAYGYTF
TGTGCCAGCAGTTGGCTGTATGGGGCGGCCTATGGCTACACCTTC
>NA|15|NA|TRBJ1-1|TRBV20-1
CSARGKGGWNTEAFF
TGCAGTGCTAGGGGCAAGGGGGGCTGGAACACTGAAGCTTTCTTT
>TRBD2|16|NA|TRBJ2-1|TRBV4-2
CASSQVKASGINEQFF
TGTGCCAGCAGCCAAGTTAAAGCTAGCGGGATCAATGAGCAGTTCTTC
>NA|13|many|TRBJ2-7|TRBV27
CASSFRGPYEQYF
TGTGCCAGCAGCTTCCGGGGCCCGTACGAGCAGTACTTC
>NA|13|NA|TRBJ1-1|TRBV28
CASWAGQNTEAFF
TGTGCCAGCTGGGCAGGGCAGAACACTGAAGCTTTCTTT
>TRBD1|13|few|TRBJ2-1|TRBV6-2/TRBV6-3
CASSDDRGYGQFF
TGTGCCAGCAGTGACGACAGGGGGTACGGGCAGTTCTTC
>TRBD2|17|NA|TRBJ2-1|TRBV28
CASSLGPGLAEYNEQFF
TGTGCCAGCAGTTTGGGCCCGGGACTAGCGGAGTACAATGAGCAGTTCTTC
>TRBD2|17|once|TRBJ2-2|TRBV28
CASSSPGLAGATGELFF
TGTGCCAGCAGCTCTCCGGGACTAGCGGGAGCGACCGGGGAGCTGTTTTTT
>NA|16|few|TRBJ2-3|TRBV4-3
CASSQDRGTSTDTQYF
TGCGCCAGCAGCCAAGACCGGGGAACTAGCACAGATACGCAGTATTTT
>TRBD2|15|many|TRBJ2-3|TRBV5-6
CASSFTSGSTDTQYF
TGTGCCAGCAGCTTTACTAGCGGAAGCACAGATACGCAGTATTTT
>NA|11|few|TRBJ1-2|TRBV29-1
CSVVNEYGYTF
TGCAGCGTTGTAAACGAATATGGCTACACCTTC
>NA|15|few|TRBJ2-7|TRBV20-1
CSAREASHSSYEQYF
TGCAGTGCTAGAGAAGCCAGCCACTCCTCCTACGAGCAGTACTTC
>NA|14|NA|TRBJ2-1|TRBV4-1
CASSHVSVNNEQFF
TGCGCCAGCAGCCACGTATCCGTTAACAATGAGCAGTTCTTC
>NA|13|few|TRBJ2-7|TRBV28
CASRSTGSYEQYF
TGTGCCAGCAGATCAACAGGGTCGTACGAGCAGTACTTC
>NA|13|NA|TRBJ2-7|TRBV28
CASRRLRRDEQYF
TGTGCCAGCAGACGACTCCGCCGGGACGAGCAGTACTTC
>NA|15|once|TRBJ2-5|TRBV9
CASSVGADRMETQYF
TGTGCCAGCAGCGTAGGGGCAGATCGTATGGAGACCCAGTACTTC
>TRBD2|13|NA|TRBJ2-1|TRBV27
CASRAGLASEQFF
TGTGCCAGCAGAGCGGGACTAGCGAGTGAGCAGTTCTTC
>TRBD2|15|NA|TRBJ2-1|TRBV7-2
CASSFWGGDFNEQFF
TGTGCCAGCAGCTTCTGGGGGGGGGACTTCAATGAGCAGTTCTTC
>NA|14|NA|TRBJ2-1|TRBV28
CASSSGTLYNEQFF
TGTGCCAGCAGCTCCGGGACACTCTACAATGAGCAGTTCTTC
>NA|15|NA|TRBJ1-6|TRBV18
CASSPRQGFNSPLHF
TGTGCCAGCTCACCACGGCAGGGGTTTAATTCACCCCTCCACTTT
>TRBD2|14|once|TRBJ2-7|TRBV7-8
CASRTSGYSYEQYF
TGTGCCAGCAGAACTAGCGGGTACTCCTACGAGCAGTACTTC
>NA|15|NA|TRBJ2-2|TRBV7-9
CASSHPGGAAGELFF
TGTGCCAGCAGCCATCCCGGAGGGGCGGCCGGGGAGCTGTTTTTT